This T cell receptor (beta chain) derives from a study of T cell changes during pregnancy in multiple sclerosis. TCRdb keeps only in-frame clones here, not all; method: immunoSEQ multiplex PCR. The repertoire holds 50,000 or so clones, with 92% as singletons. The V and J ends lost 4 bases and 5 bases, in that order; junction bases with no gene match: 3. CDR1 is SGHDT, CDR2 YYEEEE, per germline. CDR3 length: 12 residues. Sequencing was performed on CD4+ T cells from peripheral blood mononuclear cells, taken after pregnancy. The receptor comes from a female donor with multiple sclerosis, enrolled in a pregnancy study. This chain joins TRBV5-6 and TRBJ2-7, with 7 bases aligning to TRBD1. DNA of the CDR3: TGTGCCAGCAGCCCGGGGACAGACGAGCAGTACTTC. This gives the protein CASSPGTDEQYF.